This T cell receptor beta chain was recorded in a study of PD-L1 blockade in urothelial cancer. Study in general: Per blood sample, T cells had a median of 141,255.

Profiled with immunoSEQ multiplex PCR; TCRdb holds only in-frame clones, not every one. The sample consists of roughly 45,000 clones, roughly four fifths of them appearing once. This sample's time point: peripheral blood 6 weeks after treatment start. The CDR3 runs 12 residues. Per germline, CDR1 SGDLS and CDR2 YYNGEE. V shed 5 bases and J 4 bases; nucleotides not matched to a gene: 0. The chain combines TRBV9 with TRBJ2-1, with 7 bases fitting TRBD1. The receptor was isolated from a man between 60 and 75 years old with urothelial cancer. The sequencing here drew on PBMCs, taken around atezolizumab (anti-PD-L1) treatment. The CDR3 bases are TGTGCCAGCAGGGGACAGTACAATGAGCAGTTCTTC. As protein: CASRGQYNEQFF.